This T cell receptor beta chain was captured by sequencing in a study of technical replicates of blood from a handful of donors. Trimming at V came to 5 bases and at J to 4 bases, leaving 6 bases not matched to a gene. The CDR3 runs to 14 residues. Germline values: CDR1 SGHVS, CDR2 FQNEAQ. Some clones are missing from TCRdb's copy, which holds only in-frame ones; the method was immunoSEQ multiplex PCR. This sample has roughly 79,000 clones; around 91% occur once, and the top ten carry 0.37%. Source material: T cells isolated from PBMCs. This receptor was identified in a human donor in good health. Some clones in this sample may be carry-over from other donors' samples. V usage is TRBV7-8 and J usage is TRBJ2-7; TRBD1 aligns across 9 bases. CDR3 in DNA: TGTGCCAGCAGCCCTCGGACAGGGGAGTACGAGCAGTACTTC. Protein product: CASSPRTGEYEQYF.